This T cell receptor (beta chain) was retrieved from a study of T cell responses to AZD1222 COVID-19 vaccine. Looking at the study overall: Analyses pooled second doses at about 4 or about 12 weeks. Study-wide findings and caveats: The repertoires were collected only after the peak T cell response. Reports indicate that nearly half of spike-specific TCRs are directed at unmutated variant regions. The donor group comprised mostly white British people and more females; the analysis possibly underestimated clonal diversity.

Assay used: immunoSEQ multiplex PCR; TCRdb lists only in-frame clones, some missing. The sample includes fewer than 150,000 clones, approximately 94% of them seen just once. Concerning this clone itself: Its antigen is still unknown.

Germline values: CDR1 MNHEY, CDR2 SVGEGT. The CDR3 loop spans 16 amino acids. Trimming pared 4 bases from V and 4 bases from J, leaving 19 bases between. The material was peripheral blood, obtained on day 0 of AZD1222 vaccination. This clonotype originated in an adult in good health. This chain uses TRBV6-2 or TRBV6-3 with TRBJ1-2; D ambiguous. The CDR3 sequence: CASSSPGDRVGYGYTF. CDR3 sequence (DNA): TGTGCCAGCAGTTCGCCGGGAGACCGCGTTGGCTATGGCTACACCTTC.